The entry below gives a single T cell receptor (beta chain) sequence along with its context. The antigen remains unidentified. This entry belongs to a study of CXCR3-negative and CXCR3-positive naive CD8 T cells. Naive CD8+ T cells carried a CD45RO-CCR7+CD27+CD95- phenotype. Carrying UMI labels, the TRB cDNA libraries were prepared through 5' RACE. TCRdb re-called the 5' RACE reads and catalogs CDR3 proteins one per entry, DNA excluded. Recorded for this sample: 95,000 to 100,000 distinct CDR3 sequences. The study's findings and limits: Both naive subsets had comparably high diversity; memory CD8+ cells much lower. CXCR3-positive naive cells carried more hydrophobic TRB CDR3s than CXCR3-negative ones.

The CDR3 is 14 residues long. Looked up from germline, CDR1 is SGHRS and CDR2 is YFSETQ. Source material: naive CXCR3+ CD8+ T cells from blood. Subset given: CD45RO-CCR7+CD27+CD95- naive CD8+ T cells expressing CXCR3 (TNR3+). This sequence was found in a human donor in good health. Some clones in this sample may be carry-over from other donors' samples. The chain employs TRBV5-1 and TRBJ2-7; TCRdb gives TRBD1 as the D gene, but with no DNA this cannot be confirmed. The CDR3 reads CASSLATGNYEQYF. Full variable domain (missing parts from reference TRBV5-1 and TRBJ2-7): KAGVTQTPRYLIKTRGQQVTLSCSPISGHRSVSWYQQTPGQGLQFLFEYFSETQRNKGNFPGRFSGRQFSNSRSEMNVSTLELGDSALYLCASSLATGNYEQYFGPGTRLTVT.